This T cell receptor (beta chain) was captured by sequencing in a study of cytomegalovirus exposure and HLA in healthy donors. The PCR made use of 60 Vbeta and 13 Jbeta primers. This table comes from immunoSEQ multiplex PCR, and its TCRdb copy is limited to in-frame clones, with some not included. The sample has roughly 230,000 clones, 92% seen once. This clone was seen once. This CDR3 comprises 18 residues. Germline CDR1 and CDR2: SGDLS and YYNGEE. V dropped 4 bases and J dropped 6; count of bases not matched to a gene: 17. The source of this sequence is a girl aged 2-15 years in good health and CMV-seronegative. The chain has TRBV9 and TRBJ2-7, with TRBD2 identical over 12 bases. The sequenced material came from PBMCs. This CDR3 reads CASSLTSGSVIGKGEQYF. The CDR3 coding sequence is TGTGCCAGCAGCTTGACTAGCGGGAGTGTAATCGGGAAAGGCGAGCAGTACTTC.